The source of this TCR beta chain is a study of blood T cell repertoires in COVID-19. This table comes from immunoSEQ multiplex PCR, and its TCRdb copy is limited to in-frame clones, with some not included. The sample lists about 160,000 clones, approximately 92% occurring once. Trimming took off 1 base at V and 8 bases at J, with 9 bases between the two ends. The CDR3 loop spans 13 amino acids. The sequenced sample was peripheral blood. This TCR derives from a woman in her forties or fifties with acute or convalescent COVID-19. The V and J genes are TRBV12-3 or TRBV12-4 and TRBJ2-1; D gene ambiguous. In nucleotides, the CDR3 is TGTGCCAGCAGTTTAGAAGATTCAGATGAGCAGTTCTTC. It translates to CASSLEDSDEQFF.